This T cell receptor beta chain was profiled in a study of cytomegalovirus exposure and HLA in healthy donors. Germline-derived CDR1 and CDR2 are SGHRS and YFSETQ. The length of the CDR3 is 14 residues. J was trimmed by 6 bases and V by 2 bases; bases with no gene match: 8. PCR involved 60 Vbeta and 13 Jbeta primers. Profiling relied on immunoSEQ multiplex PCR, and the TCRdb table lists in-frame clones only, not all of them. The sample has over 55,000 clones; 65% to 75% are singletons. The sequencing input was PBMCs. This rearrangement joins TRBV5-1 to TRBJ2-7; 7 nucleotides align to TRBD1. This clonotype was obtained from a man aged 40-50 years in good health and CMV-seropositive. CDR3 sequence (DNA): TGCGCCAGCAGCTTTAGACAGGGTGGGGGCGAGCAGTACTTC. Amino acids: CASSFRQGGGEQYF.